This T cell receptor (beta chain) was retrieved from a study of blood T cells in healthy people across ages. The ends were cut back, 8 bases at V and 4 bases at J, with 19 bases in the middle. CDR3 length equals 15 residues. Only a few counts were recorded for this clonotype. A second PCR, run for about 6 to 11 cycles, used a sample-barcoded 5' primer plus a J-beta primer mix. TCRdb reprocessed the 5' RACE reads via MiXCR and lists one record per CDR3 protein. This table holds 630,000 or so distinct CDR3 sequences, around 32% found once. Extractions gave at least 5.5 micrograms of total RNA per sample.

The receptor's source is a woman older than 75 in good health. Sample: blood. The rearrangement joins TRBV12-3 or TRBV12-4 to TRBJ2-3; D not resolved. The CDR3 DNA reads TGTGCCAGCTCAGTTGGGTGGCTCAAAGCAGATACGCAGTATTTT. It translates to CASSVGWLKADTQYF.